The TCR beta chain under discussion was sequenced for a study of T cell repertoires in cytomegalovirus infection. Turning to the study itself: The public TCR beta signatures pointed to both CMV infection and matching HLA type.

A note on this clonotype: Its antigen remains unknown.

Overall study results and limits: CMV-specific TCR beta clonotypes restricted by HLA-C dominated the ex vivo response.

TCRdb reprocessed the reads with MiXCR, giving one entry per CDR3 protein. The table lists roughly 700,000 distinct CDR3 sequences, around a third of them singletons. The sample here was cultured PBMCs, taken from culture after CMV antigen stimulation. The sequence was collected from a human donor in good health (CMV status not recorded). Some clones in this sample may be carry-over from other donors' samples.

The CDR3 region is CASSLRTESSYEQYF. CDR3 DNA: TGTGCCAGTAGCCTTAGGACGGAAAGCTCCTACGAGCAGTACTTC. The chain joins TRBV19 to TRBJ2-7; D call uncertain. The germline gives CDR1 LNHDA, CDR2 SQIVND (reference sequence). Trimming removed 6 bases at V and 0 bases at J, with 15 bases between. The CDR3 is 15 residues long.